This entry features one TCR beta chain sequence. The data were taken from a study of identical twins' blood T cells. Study information: Twelve libraries, six alpha and six beta, gave approximately 50 million reads.

Unmatched junction bases numbered 9, after V lost 4 bases and J lost 7 bases. The CDR3 length is 13 residues. Germline CDR1 is SQVTM and CDR2 is ANQGSEA. A previously described protocol, modified, built RNA-based TCR cDNA libraries. Each CDR3 protein gets one entry after TCRdb re-called the 5' RACE reads with MiXCR. The table shows roughly 340,000 distinct CDR3 sequences, with over 25% occurring only once. This chain uses TRBV29-1 with TRBJ1-1; 7 bases fit TRBD1. The sequence was obtained from a woman between 18 and 49 years old in good health. The source material was PBMCs. The CDR3 loop is CSVGQGSWGEAFF. The CDR3 DNA follows: TGCAGCGTTGGACAGGGATCTTGGGGTGAAGCTTTCTTT.